The T cell receptor beta chain under discussion was sequenced for a study of molecular identifiers for immune sequencing clone quantification. Findings of the study overall: Clonotypes topping 20 RNA copies carried over 99% of effector molecules but under 1% of naive ones.

The CDR3 is 15 amino acids. The V and J ends lost 3 bases and 0 bases respectively, with 9 bases between them. Germline loops: CDR1 SNHLY, CDR2 FYNNEI. TCRdb used MiXCR to reprocess the PCR reads, holding one entry per CDR3 protein. Seen here are about 500,000 distinct CDR3 sequences, around 25% observed once, and the top ten hold around 0.79%. This clonotype has at least ten counts. What it recognizes is unknown. The V gene is TRBV2, the J gene TRBJ2-4; D ambiguous. This TCR derives from a human donor in good health. Some libraries in this study had Jurkat cell RNA spiked in. Sequencing was done on a sample of naive CD8+ T cells from blood, with Jurkat cell RNA spiked in. Specified subset: FACS-sorted CD8+CD4-CCR7+CD45RA+ naive T cells. The CDR3 reads CASSDPGLAKNIQYF. In DNA form, the CDR3 reads TGTGCCAGCAGTGACCCCGGTTTAGCCAAAAACATTCAGTACTTC.